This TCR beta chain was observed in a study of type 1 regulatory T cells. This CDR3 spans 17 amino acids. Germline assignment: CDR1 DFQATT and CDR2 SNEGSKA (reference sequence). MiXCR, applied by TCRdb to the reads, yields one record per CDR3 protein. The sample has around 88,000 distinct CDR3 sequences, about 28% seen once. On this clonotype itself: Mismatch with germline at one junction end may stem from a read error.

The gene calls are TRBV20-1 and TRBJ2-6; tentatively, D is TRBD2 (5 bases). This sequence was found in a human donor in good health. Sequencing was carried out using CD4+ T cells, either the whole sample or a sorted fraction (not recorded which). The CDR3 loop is CSTRDSGPVSGANVLTF. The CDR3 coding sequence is TGCAGTACTAGAGATAGTGGTCCGGTGTCTGGGGCCAACGTCCTGACTTTC.